This entry concerns a single T cell receptor (beta chain). What it binds is not known. The data originate from a study of identical twins. The V gene lost 1 base and the J gene lost 7 bases, with 13 bases spanning the gap. CDR3 length equals 15 residues. Study conclusions and caveats: Reduced insertions were recorded for abundant cord blood beta clonotypes, with no such pattern in memory repertoires. Less excess twin sharing appeared in beta out-of-frame sequences.

TCRdb used MiXCR to reprocess the 5' RACE reads, holding one entry per CDR3 protein. Of about 660,000 distinct CDR3 sequences in the sample, 8.6% were seen once. A further study also used this sample, focusing on yellow fever vaccine responses in identical twins.

The sequence was obtained from a woman aged 18-29 years in good health. Source material: PBMCs. This rearrangement joins TRBV12-3 or TRBV12-4 to TRBJ2-2; D perhaps matches TRBD1 (6 bases). The CDR3 bases are TGTGCCAGCAGTTTAGTCCAGGGGTTTCACGGGGAGCTGTTTTTT. Translating it yields CASSLVQGFHGELFF.